Listed here are 24 T cell receptor beta chains from one sample, sequenced in a study of T cells after yellow fever vaccination. TCRdb analysed the 5' RACE reads with MiXCR anew, one entry per CDR3 protein. Of 230,000 or so distinct CDR3 sequences listed, 3.6% are singletons. This sample comprised PBMCs, obtained 15 days after the yellow fever booster vaccination. These receptors all stem from a man aged 18 to 29 who received the YFV17D yellow fever vaccine.

This clonotype was observed many times. The genes are TRBV9 and TRBJ2-5; D perhaps matches TRBD1 (5 bases). The CDR3 totals 15 residues. Germline V gene lookup returns CDR1 SGDLS and CDR2 YYNGEE. Trimming removed 0 bases from V and 2 bases from J, with 11 bases in between. The CDR3 DNA reads TGTGCCAGCAGCGTAGGAACAGGAGAACAAGAGACCCAGTACTTC. Its translation: CASSVGTGEQETQYF. Looking up the rest from reference TRBV9 and TRBJ2-5 gives the full variable domain: DSGVTQTPKHLITATGQRVTLRCSPRSGDLSVYWYQQSLDQGLQFLIQYYNGEERAKGNILERFSAQQFPDLHSELNLSSLELGDSALYFCASSVGTGEQETQYFGPGTRLLVL.

At least ten counts were recorded for this clonotype. The chain joins TRBV6-5 to TRBJ2-3, with 11 bases matching TRBD2. This CDR3 is 16 amino acids long. J gave up 3 bases and V 0 bases, and 2 bases lay outside the gene matches. Germline assignment: CDR1 MNHEY and CDR2 SVGAGI. The CDR3 coding sequence is TGTGCCAGCAGTTACTCGACTAGCGGGGAAACAGATACGCAGTATTTT. Protein: CASSYSTSGETDTQYF.

In its sample, this clonotype was seen many times. The chain links TRBV15 to TRBJ2-5; the match to TRBD2 covers 8 bases. The V and J ends lost 5 bases and 0 bases, in that order; junction bases with no gene match: 2. Germline V lookup: CDR1 LNHNV, CDR2 YYDKDF (reference sequence). There are 14 residues in the CDR3. CDR3 DNA sequence: TGTGCCACCAGCTCTAGCGGGTACCAAGAGACCCAGTACTTC. Its protein product is CATSSSGYQETQYF.

This clonotype was counted ten times or more. The chain carries TRBV2 and TRBJ1-5; no definite D call. Trimming shortened V by 7 bases and J by 4 bases, and 11 bases separated the two germline ends. Germline assignment: CDR1 SNHLY and CDR2 FYNNEI. CDR3 size: 13 residues. The CDR3 region is CASTIRANQPQHF. CDR3 DNA sequence: TGTGCCAGCACCATTCGGGCAAATCAGCCCCAGCATTTT. The variable domain in full, with the rest retrieved from reference TRBV2 and TRBJ1-5, is EPEVTQTPSHQVTQMGQEVILRCVPISNHLYFYWYRQILGQKVEFLVSFYNNEISEKSEIFDDQFSVERPDGSNFTLKIRSTKLEDSAMYFCASTIRANQPQHFGDGTRLSIL.

There are many counts of this clonotype. The chain joins TRBV7-8 to TRBJ1-5, with TRBD1 matching over 10 bases. CDR3 length: 19 residues. CDR1 SGHVS and CDR2 FQNEAQ come from the germline V gene. The ends lost 4 bases at V and 0 bases at J; junction bases unmatched: 12. In DNA, the CDR3 is TGTGCCAGCAGCTCCCCGGGACAGGGGATATTTTATAGCAATCAGCCCCAGCATTTT. Its protein product is CASSSPGQGIFYSNQPQHF.

This clonotype was recorded at least ten times. The J gene is TRBJ2-5, the V gene TRBV6-5; D perhaps matches TRBD1 (7 bases). With 5 bases removed from V and 4 bases from J, the gap between germline ends came to 17 bases. This CDR3 region has 15 residues. Germline V gene data show CDR1 as MNHEY and CDR2 as SVGAGI. The CDR3 reads CASSKGTVGGETQYF. The CDR3 nucleotides are TGTGCCAGCAGTAAGGGGACAGTGGGGGGAGAGACCCAGTACTTC.

This chain uses TRBV19 with TRBJ1-6; D is uncertain. The CDR3 covers 14 residues. Germline V gene data show CDR1 as LNHDA and CDR2 as SQIVND (reference sequence). Trimming shortened V by 4 bases and J by 4 bases, and 8 bases separated the two germline ends. The CDR3 nucleotides are TGTGCCAGTAGTAAGCGACCATATAATTCACCCCTCCACTTT. Encoded protein: CASSKRPYNSPLHF.

This clonotype was counted many times. The chain employs TRBV7-2 and TRBJ1-6; no definite D call. This CDR3 is 13 amino acids long. The V end lost 4 bases, the J end lost 9 bases, and 10 bases lay between the germline ends. The germline CDR1 and CDR2 sequences are SGHTA and FQGNSA. In DNA form, the CDR3 reads TGTGCCAGCAGCTATGACCGGGGTTCACCCCTCCACTTT. It specifies CASSYDRGSPLHF.

The table lists this clonotype with many counts. The chain carries TRBV12-3 or TRBV12-4 and TRBJ1-2; TRBD1 matches at 8 bases. After removal of 1 base from V and 5 bases from J, the junction contained 6 bases not matched to a gene. CDR3 length equals 15 residues. CDR3 protein: CASSLVGTGRYGYTF. Here the CDR3 DNA reads TGTGCCAGCAGTTTAGTTGGGACAGGCAGATATGGCTACACCTTC.

This clonotype showed up many times. The chain carries TRBV19 and TRBJ1-2; D not certain. Germline V CDR1 and CDR2: LNHDA, SQIVND (reference sequence). There are 13 residues in the CDR3. Deletions cut 3 bases from V and 3 bases from J, with 8 bases between. CDR3 nucleotides: TGTGCCAGTAGTATCTCGACGGACTATGGCTACACCTTC. It specifies CASSISTDYGYTF.

There are many counts of this clonotype. This chain links TRBV7-2 with TRBJ2-5, with 9 bases aligning to TRBD2. The CDR3 length is 16 residues. The germline V gene has CDR1 SGHTA and CDR2 FQGNSA. The V and J ends lost 4 bases and 1 base, in that order; junction bases with no gene match: 7. Here the CDR3 DNA reads TGTGCCAGCAGCTCCGGACTAGCGAGGGCCCAAGAGACCCAGTACTTC. It codes for CASSSGLARAQETQYF.

This clonotype was observed at least ten times. This rearrangement joins TRBV12-3 or TRBV12-4 to TRBJ1-1; 9 bases match TRBD1. This CDR3 comprises 13 residues. V lost 6 bases, J lost 6 bases, and 5 bases stayed unmatched. The CDR3 spells CASRRQGGAEAFF. In nucleotides, the CDR3 is TGTGCCAGCAGGAGACAGGGGGGGGCTGAAGCTTTCTTT.

This clonotype was seen a few times. The chain couples TRBV20-1 to TRBJ2-1, with 10 bases identical to TRBD2. The CDR3 sequence is 15 residues long. CDR1 DFQATT and CDR2 SNEGSKA come from the germline V gene (reference sequence). V lost 6 bases and J lost 5; bases outside the gene matches: 10. The CDR3 region has the DNA TGCAGTGCGCAGAGGGCTAGCGGGGGAAACAATGAGCAGTTCTTC. Protein product: CSAQRASGGNNEQFF.

This clonotype was counted ten times or more. In nucleotides, the CDR3 is TGTGCCAGCAGCTTAGAGGGACTCCGAACGGAGACCCAGTACTTC. It is translated as CASSLEGLRTETQYF. The chain couples TRBV7-6 to TRBJ2-5; the D gene is possibly TRBD2 (6 bases). The V gene's germline CDR1 is SGHVS and CDR2 FNYEAQ. The CDR3 runs to 15 residues. The V end was cut by 1 base, the J end by 5 bases, with 14 bases between.

This clonotype was seen many times. The chain combines TRBV7-8 with TRBJ2-1; possible D gene TRBD2, 6 bases. CDR3 size: 15 residues. Germline-derived CDR1 and CDR2 are SGHVS and FQNEAQ. V lost 5 bases and J lost 5, with 16 bases in between. The CDR3 DNA sequence: TGTGCCAGCAGCCCACACCGGACTACCCACAATGAGCAGTTCTTC. As protein: CASSPHRTTHNEQFF.

This clonotype was picked up many times. J is TRBJ1-2 and V is TRBV7-9; D is uncertain. Trimming took off 1 base at V and 10 bases at J, with 10 bases between the two ends. The CDR3 loop spans 12 amino acids. Per the germline V gene, CDR1 is SEHNR and CDR2 is FQNEAQ (reference sequence). CDR3 sequence reads: CASSLDPQDYTF. The DNA of the CDR3 is TGTGCCAGCAGCTTAGACCCCCAGGACTACACCTTC.

At least ten counts were recorded for this clonotype. The chain links TRBV7-6 to TRBJ2-3; D gene ambiguous. Deletions cut 11 bases from V and 2 bases from J, with 14 bases between. The CDR3 extends over 13 amino acids. Germline loops: CDR1 SGHVS, CDR2 FNYEAQ. The CDR3 DNA reads TGTGCCTGCACCGGAAAGGACACAGATACGCAGTATTTT. This codes for CACTGKDTDTQYF. Full variable domain (rest looked up from reference TRBV7-6 and TRBJ2-3): GAGVSQSPRYKVTKRGQDVALRCDPISGHVSLYWYRQALGQGPEFLTYFNYEAQQDKSGLPNDRFSAERPEGSISTLTIQRTEQRDSAMYRCACTGKDTDTQYFGPGTRLTVL.

This clonotype occurred many times. This chain connects TRBV3-2 to TRBJ2-5; the listed D gene, TRBD2, was not tested against the DNA. TRBV3-2 is termed a pseudogene. This CDR3 has 16 amino acids. The CDR3 nucleotides are TGTGCCAGCAGCCCGGGACTAGCCGGCAAGCAAGAGACCCAGTACTTC. This sequence encodes CASSPGLAGKQETQYF.

This clonotype was seen at least ten times. This chain connects TRBV2 to TRBJ2-7, with 9 bases lining up with TRBD1. The ends lost 8 bases at V and 7 bases at J; junction bases unmatched: 12. This CDR3 region has 14 residues. CDR1 SNHLY and CDR2 FYNNEI come from the germline V gene. CDR3 in DNA: TGTGCCAGCCTACGACAGGGGGGCGTTGGAGAGCAGTACTTC. This gives the protein CASLRQGGVGEQYF.

Ten or more counts support this clonotype. The chain employs TRBV5-1 and TRBJ2-5; possible D gene TRBD2, 5 bases. V lost 0 bases, J lost 5 bases, and 11 bases lay in between. In germline, CDR1 is SGHRS, CDR2 YFSETQ. The CDR3 runs 14 residues. As DNA, the CDR3 is TGCGCCAGCAGCTTGGAACCCGGGGAGGAGACCCAGTACTTC. This codes for CASSLEPGEETQYF.

This clonotype was seen at least ten times. This sequence joins TRBV28 and TRBJ2-3; 12 positions agree with TRBD2. The CDR3 covers 13 residues. Germline assignment: CDR1 MDHEN and CDR2 SYDVKM. The ends lost 4 bases at V and 14 bases at J; junction bases unmatched: 7. The CDR3 protein is CASSSRTSGAPYF. CDR3 nucleotide sequence: TGTGCCAGCAGTTCGCGGACTAGCGGGGCGCCGTATTTT.

This clonotype occurred many times. The V and J genes are TRBV27 and TRBJ2-7; perhaps TRBD2 as D (6 bases). The V gene's germline CDR1 is MNHEY and CDR2 SMNVEV (reference sequence). This CDR3 region has 13 residues. Deletions cut 0 bases from V and 6 bases from J, with 9 bases between. CDR3 protein: CASSLSYGSEQYV. Here the CDR3 DNA reads TGTGCCAGCAGTTTATCTTACGGGAGCGAGCAGTACGTC.

This clonotype was observed at least ten times. This chain links TRBV28 with TRBJ1-6; D is undetermined. Per germline, CDR1 MDHEN and CDR2 SYDVKM. This CDR3 contains 12 residues. V was shortened by 5 bases and J by 8 bases, with 7 bases between the two germline ends. Written as DNA, the CDR3 is TGTGCCAGCAGTGCGTACGATTCACCCCTCCACTTT. As protein: CASSAYDSPLHF.

This clonotype was counted many times. The rearrangement uses TRBV18 and TRBJ1-2; perhaps TRBD1 as D (6 bases). The germline V gene has CDR1 KGHSH and CDR2 LQKENI. V gave up 4 bases and J gave up 6 bases, with 12 bases separating them. CDR3 length equals 13 residues. CDR3 nucleotides: TGTGCCAGCTCACGTGGACAGAGTGATGGCTACACCTTC. Residues: CASSRGQSDGYTF. The variable domain in full, completed from reference TRBV18 and TRBJ1-2, reads NAGVMQNPRHLVRRRGQEARLRCSPMKGHSHVYWYRQLPEEGLKFMVYLQKENIIDESGMPKERFSAEFPKEGPSILRIQQVVRGDSAAYFCASSRGQSDGYTFGSGTRLTVV.